This is a list of T cell receptor beta chains from one sample in a study of blood T cell repertoires in COVID-19. The table came from immunoSEQ multiplex PCR; TCRdb's copy has only in-frame clones and leaves some out. Altogether approximately 130,000 clones are present, 84% being singletons, with the ten largest covering around 13%. Sequences were obtained from peripheral blood. Receptors were obtained from a human donor in a cohort sampled during active COVID-19. CDR3s include the opening cysteine and the closing phenylalanine or tryptophan. Each record gives: J gene, CDR3 length, D gene, V gene, clone size, CDR3 protein, CDR3 DNA. D genes are given only for firm matches. A row's size may be missing; if present it is once, few, many or a size class.

>TRBJ2-1|12|NA|TRBV12-3/TRBV12-4|NA
CASSPDSLEQFF
TGTGCCAGCAGCCCCGACAGCCTTGAGCAGTTCTTC
>TRBJ2-1|12|NA|TRBV12-3/TRBV12-4|NA
CASSRDLSGQFF
TGTGCCAGCAGCCGGGACTTGAGCGGGCAGTTCTTC
>TRBJ1-1|14|NA|TRBV5-4|NA
CASSKPGGITEAFF
TGTGCCAGCAGCAAACCGGGGGGGATCACTGAAGCTTTCTTT
>TRBJ2-7|14|NA|TRBV27|NA
CASSPPGGPYEQYF
TGTGCCAGCAGTCCCCCGGGGGGCCCCTACGAGCAGTACTTC
>TRBJ1-6|16|NA|TRBV3-1/TRBV3-2|NA
CASSHRTRGGGSPLHF
TGTGCCAGCAGCCACCGGACCCGGGGAGGAGGTTCACCCCTCCACTTT
>TRBJ1-5|12|NA|TRBV2|few
CASSPPLGGTHF
TGTGCCAGCAGCCCTCCACTGGGAGGGACGCATTTT
>TRBJ2-3|13|NA|TRBV11-3|NA
CASRASSTDTQYF
TGTGCCAGCAGAGCGTCTAGCACAGATACGCAGTATTTT
>TRBJ1-1|15|NA|TRBV16|NA
CASSQRGAGVTEAFF
TGTGCCAGCAGCCAACGGGGGGCGGGAGTGACTGAAGCTTTCTTT
>TRBJ1-5|15|TRBD1|TRBV6-4|NA
CASSGGRGYNQPQHF
TGTGCCAGCAGTGGAGGCAGGGGGTACAATCAGCCCCAGCATTTT
>TRBJ2-1|16|TRBD2|TRBV15|NA
CATSRVGGANYNEQFF
TGTGCCACCAGCAGAGTCGGGGGGGCTAATTACAATGAGCAGTTCTTC
>TRBJ2-7|16|NA|TRBV21-1|once
CASSKGWGRNSYEQYF
TGTGCCAGCAGCAAAGGATGGGGGCGGAACTCCTACGAGCAGTACTTC
>TRBJ1-1|14|NA|TRBV30|NA
CAWSVIGGGTEAFF
TGTGCCTGGAGTGTAATCGGGGGAGGAACTGAAGCTTTCTTT
>TRBJ2-1|16|TRBD2|TRBV6-6|NA
CASSYWIAGGYNEQFF
TGTGCCAGCAGTTACTGGATAGCGGGGGGATACAATGAGCAGTTCTTC
>TRBJ2-5|15|TRBD1|TRBV4-1|NA
CASSQEGQPRETQYF
TGCGCCAGCAGCCAAGAGGGACAGCCTCGTGAGACCCAGTACTTC
>TRBJ2-5|16|TRBD2|TRBV2|NA
CASSVTAGGTGETQYF
TGTGCCAGCAGTGTTACGGCGGGGGGGACCGGGGAGACCCAGTACTTC
>TRBJ2-7|14|TRBD2|TRBV5-1|NA
CASRGAGGSYEQYF
TGCGCCAGCAGGGGAGCGGGGGGGTCCTACGAGCAGTACTTC
>TRBJ1-4|12|TRBD1|TRBV30|NA
CAWSVPGQGEVF
TGTGCCTGGAGTGTACCTGGACAGGGGGAAGTTTTT
>TRBJ2-1|11|NA|TRBV11-2|NA
CASRRQKEQFF
TGTGCCAGCAGACGACAGAAAGAGCAGTTCTTC
>TRBJ1-1|14|TRBD1|TRBV5-6|NA
CASSPDRGNTEAFF
TGTGCCAGCAGCCCGGACAGGGGGAACACTGAAGCTTTCTTT
>TRBJ2-2|13|NA|TRBV2|few
CASRVLDAGELFF
TGTGCCAGCAGGGTACTAGACGCCGGGGAGCTGTTTTTT
>TRBJ2-1|15|TRBD2|TRBV7-6|NA
CASSLGGGRYNEQFF
TGTGCCAGCAGCTTGGGCGGGGGACGATACAATGAGCAGTTCTTC
>TRBJ2-1|16|TRBD2|TRBV6-5|NA
CASSYSTSGVYNEQFF
TGTGCCAGCAGTTACTCGACTAGCGGGGTTTACAATGAGCAGTTCTTC
>TRBJ1-5|13|NA|TRBV12-5|NA
CASGLARSQPQHF
TGTGCTAGTGGTTTGGCACGGAGCCAGCCCCAGCATTTT
>TRBJ1-1|15|NA|TRBV6-5|few
CASRRTTTGYTEAFF
TGTGCCAGCCGGAGAACAACTACAGGGTACACTGAAGCTTTCTTT
>TRBJ2-1|19|TRBD2|TRBV10-3|NA
CAISESGLAEREPYNEQFF
TGTGCCATCAGTGAGTCCGGACTAGCGGAGCGAGAACCATACAATGAGCAGTTCTTC